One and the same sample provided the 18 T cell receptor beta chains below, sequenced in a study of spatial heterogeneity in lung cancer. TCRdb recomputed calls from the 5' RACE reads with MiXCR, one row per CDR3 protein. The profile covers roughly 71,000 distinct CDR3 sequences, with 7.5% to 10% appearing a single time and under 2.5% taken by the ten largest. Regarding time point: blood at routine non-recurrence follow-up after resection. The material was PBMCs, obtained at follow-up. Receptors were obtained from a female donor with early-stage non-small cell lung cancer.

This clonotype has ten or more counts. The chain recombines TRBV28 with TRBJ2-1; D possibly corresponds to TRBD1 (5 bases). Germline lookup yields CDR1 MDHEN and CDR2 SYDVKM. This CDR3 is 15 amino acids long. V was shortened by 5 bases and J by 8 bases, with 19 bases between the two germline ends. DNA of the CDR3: TGTGCCAGCAGTCCGCAGATCCAAGGGGTGGATGAGCAGTTCTTC. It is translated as CASSPQIQGVDEQFF.

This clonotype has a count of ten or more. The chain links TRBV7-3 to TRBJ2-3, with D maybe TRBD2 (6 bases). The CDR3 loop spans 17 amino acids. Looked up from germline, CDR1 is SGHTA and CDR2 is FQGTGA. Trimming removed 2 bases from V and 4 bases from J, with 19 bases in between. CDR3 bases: TGTGCCAGCAGCTTATTTTGGGCTAGCGATAATTCAGATACGCAGTATTTT. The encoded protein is CASSLFWASDNSDTQYF.

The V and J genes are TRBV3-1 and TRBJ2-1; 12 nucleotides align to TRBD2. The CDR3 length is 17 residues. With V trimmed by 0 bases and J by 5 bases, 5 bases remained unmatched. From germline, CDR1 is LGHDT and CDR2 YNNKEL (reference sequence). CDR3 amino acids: CASSQDLAGGPDNEQFF. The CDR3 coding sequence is TGTGCCAGCAGCCAAGATCTAGCGGGAGGGCCTGACAATGAGCAGTTCTTC.

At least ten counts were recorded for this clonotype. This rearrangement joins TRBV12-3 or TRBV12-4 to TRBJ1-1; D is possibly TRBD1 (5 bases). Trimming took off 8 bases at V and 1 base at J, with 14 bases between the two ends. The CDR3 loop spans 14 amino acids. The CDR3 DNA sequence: TGTGCCAGCGCGTGGGAACAGGAGAACACTGAAGCTTTCTTT. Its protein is CASAWEQENTEAFF.

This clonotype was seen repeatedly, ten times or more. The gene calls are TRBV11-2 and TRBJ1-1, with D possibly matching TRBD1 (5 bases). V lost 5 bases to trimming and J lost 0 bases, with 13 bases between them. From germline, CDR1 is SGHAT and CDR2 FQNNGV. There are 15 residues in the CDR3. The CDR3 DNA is TGTGCCAGCAGCCCCGACAGATTTTTGAACACTGAAGCTTTCTTT. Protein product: CASSPDRFLNTEAFF.

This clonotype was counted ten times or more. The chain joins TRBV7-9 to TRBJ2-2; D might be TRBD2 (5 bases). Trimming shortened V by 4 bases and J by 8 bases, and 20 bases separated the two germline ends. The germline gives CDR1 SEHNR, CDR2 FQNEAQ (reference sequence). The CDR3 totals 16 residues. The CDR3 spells CASSSSSGVLVGELFF. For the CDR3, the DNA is TGTGCCAGCAGCTCGTCATCCGGGGTGTTGGTTGGGGAGCTGTTTTTT.

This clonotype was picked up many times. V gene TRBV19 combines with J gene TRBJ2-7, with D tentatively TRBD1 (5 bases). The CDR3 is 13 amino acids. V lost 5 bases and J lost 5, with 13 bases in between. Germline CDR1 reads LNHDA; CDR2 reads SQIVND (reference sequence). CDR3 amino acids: CASSSDSGNEQYF. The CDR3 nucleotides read TGTGCCAGTAGTTCCGACAGTGGCAACGAGCAGTACTTC.

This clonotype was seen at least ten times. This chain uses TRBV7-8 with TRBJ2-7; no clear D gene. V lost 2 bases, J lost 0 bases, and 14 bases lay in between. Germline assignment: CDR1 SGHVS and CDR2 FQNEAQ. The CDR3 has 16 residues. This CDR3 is CASSLKGYPSSYEQYF. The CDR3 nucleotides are TGTGCCAGCAGCTTAAAGGGATACCCATCCTCCTACGAGCAGTACTTC.

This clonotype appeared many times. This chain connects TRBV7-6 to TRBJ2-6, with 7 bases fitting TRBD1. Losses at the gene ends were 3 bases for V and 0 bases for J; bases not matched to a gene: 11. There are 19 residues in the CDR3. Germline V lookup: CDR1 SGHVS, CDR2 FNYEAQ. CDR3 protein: CASSLMGTEIFSGANVLTF. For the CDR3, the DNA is TGTGCCAGCAGCTTGATGGGGACAGAAATCTTCTCTGGGGCCAACGTCCTGACTTTC.

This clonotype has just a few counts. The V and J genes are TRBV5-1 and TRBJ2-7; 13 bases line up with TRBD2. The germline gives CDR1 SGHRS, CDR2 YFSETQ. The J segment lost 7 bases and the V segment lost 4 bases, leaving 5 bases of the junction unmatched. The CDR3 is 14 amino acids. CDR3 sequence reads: CASSPGLAGREQYF. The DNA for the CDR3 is TGCGCCAGCAGCCCGGGACTAGCGGGAAGAGAGCAGTACTTC.

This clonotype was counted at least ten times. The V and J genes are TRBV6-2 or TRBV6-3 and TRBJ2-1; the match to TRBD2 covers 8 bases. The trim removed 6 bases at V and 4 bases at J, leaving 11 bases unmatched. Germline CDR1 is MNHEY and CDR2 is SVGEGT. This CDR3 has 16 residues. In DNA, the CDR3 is TGTGCCAGCAGGCCCACGGGCAGCGGGGGATACAATGAGCAGTTCTTC. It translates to CASRPTGSGGYNEQFF.

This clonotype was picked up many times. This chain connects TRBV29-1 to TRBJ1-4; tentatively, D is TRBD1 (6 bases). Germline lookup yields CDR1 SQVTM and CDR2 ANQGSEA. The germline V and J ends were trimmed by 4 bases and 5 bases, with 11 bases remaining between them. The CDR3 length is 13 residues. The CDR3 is CSVGRGGNEKLFF. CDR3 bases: TGCAGCGTTGGGAGAGGGGGGAATGAAAAACTGTTTTTT. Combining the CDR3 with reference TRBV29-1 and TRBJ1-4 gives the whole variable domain SAVISQKPSRDICQRGTSLTIQCQVDSQVTMMFWYRQQPGQSLTLIATANQGSEATYESGFVIDKFPISRPNLTFSTLTVSNMSPEDSSIYLCSVGRGGNEKLFFGSGTQLSVL.

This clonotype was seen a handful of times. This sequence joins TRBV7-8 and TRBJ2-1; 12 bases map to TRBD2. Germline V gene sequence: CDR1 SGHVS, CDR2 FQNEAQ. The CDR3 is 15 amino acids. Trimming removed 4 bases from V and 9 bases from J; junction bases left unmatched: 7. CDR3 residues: CASSSLAGGPSEQFF. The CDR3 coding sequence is TGTGCCAGCAGCTCTCTAGCGGGAGGGCCCAGTGAGCAGTTCTTC.

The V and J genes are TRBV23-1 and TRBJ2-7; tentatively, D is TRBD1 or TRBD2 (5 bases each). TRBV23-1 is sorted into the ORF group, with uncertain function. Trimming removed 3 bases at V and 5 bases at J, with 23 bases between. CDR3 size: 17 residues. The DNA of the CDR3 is TGCGCCAGCAGTCAGGAGCGTGGAGGAAGGGGCCGGAACGAGCAGTACTTC. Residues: CASSQERGGRGRNEQYF.

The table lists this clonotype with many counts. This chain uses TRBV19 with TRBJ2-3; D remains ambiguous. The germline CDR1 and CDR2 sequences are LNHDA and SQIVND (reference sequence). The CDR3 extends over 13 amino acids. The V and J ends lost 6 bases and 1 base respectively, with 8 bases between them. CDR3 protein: CASRPLGTDTQYF. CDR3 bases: TGTGCCAGTAGACCCCTTGGCACAGATACGCAGTATTTT.

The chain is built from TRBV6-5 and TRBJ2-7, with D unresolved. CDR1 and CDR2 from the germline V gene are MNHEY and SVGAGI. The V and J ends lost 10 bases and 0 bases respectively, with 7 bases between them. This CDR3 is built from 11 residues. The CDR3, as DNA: TGTGCCACCTCGGGCTCCTACGAGCAGTACTTC. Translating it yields CATSGSYEQYF.

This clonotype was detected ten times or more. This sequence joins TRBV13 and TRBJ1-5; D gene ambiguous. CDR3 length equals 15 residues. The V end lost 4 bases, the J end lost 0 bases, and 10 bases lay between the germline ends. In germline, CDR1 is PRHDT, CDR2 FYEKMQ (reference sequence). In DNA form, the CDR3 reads TGTGCCAGCAGCTCGACTGGGAGTAGCAATCAGCCCCAGCATTTT. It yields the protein CASSSTGSSNQPQHF.

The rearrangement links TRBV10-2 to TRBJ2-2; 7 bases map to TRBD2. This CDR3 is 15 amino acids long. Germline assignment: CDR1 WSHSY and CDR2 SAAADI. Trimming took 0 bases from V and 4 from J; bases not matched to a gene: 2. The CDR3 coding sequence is TGCGCCAGCAGTGAGTCACTAGCGTCCACCGGGGAGCTGTTTTTT. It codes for CASSESLASTGELFF.